This T cell receptor beta chain came from a study of shared clonotypes between healthy human individuals (TCRdb year 2020). For context, the study as a whole: The cohort comprised a couple of women and a few men aged 18 to 49 years. For each donor, CD4 naive and CD4 memory were each run on three plates, CD8 naive on two plates, and CD8 memory on one plate. To estimate repertoire size and how much clonotype sharing occurs between individuals, the study deeply sequenced the blood TCR repertoires of about five healthy adults. To increase sequencing depth and limit assay-specific biases, TCR repertoire library preparation and sequencing were carried out by different laboratories using diverse techniques. Between about 0.9 and 10 billion PBMCs per donor were obtained by leukapheresis.

V is trimmed back by 1 base and J by 16 bases, and the junction contains 8 bases that no gene match accounts for. The CDR3 runs 13 residues from the cysteine to the phenylalanine. Solely the CDR3 DNA is kept, with 39 bases framed from the first base. As encoded in the germline V gene (reference sequence), CDR1 is SEHNR while CDR2 is FQNEAQ. For the CD8 naive samples, CD45RO-negative cells were positively selected for CCR7, yielding a CD45RA+CCR7+ population from which TemRA cells were excluded. Donors were healthy HIV-negative adults with no recently reported acute infections or vaccinations. All donors were Caucasian adults living in Nashville, Tennessee, USA. Blood was obtained by leukapheresis, after which PBMCs were separated by Ficoll-Histopaque density gradient centrifugation and cryopreserved in liquid nitrogen vapor phase. Purity and quantity of every magnetically sorted T cell population were checked by analytical flow cytometry. Genomic DNA was isolated from each sorted fraction and quantified by UV absorbance on a Nanodrop 2000c.

Using the deep immunoSEQ assay, TCR CDR3 regions were amplified from genomic DNA by multiplex PCR. Extracted genomic DNA from each cell subset was spread evenly across all wells of several immunoSEQ 96-well plates, with each plate serving as a replicate. For sorted subsets, approximately 210 ng of genomic DNA, equivalent to around 30,000 T cell genomes, went into each replicate PCR. The purified libraries were quantified using a Qubit 3.0 fluorometer, sized with a Bioanalyzer 2100, and then quantified again using the KAPA Library Quantification kit. Every immunoSEQ 96-well plate was sequenced on a dedicated single-read 150-cycle Illumina NextSeq 550 flow cell. In the original analysis: The immunoSEQ output contained only junctional sequences without quality scores, so filtering could not match that applied to full-length reads. To assign V/J genes and CDR3, sequences were annotated using PyIR, a Python wrapper for IgBLAST v1.9, with IMGT germline references. Reads were removed for weak V/J assignments (E-value above 1e-6), missing CDR3, stop codons, out-of-frame junctions, or ambiguous translated residues. V3J clonotypes were defined as sequences sharing an identical inferred V gene, J gene, and CDR3 amino acid sequence. To compute the percentage overlap between repertoires, the number of shared unique clonotypes was divided by the size of the smaller repertoire. Repertoire richness was assessed with RTK rarefaction, the Chao1 estimator, and Recon v2.1 estimates of unobserved clonotypes. For all TCRbeta clonotypes obtained by the gDNA method from several donors, generation probabilities were computed with OLGA. TCRdb stores this immuneACCESS table with in-frame sequences only. Part of the clones is absent; in the studies checked, under half of the shortfall reflects unresolved V genes, and no reason is known for the rest. Clonal size and the V and J genes are those of that table, whereas D and trimming came from the DNA. The sample table shows approximately 720,000 clones, and about 91% are seen once. 24% of the sample rests with the top ten.

On this clone itself: Its target antigen remains unknown. Base qualities are not at hand, and no much larger clone is one base apart.

Broader findings and caveats from the paper: Compared with non-shared clonotypes, the clonotypes found in all four sorted-subset donors had higher generation probabilities. Sharing across a few donors was observed for around 5% of naive CD4, 3% to 3.5% of naive CD8, roughly 2.4% of memory CD4, and about 0.4% of memory CD8 clonotypes. Based on pairwise subsampling, the degree of clonotype sharing among donors was expected to be affected by sequencing depth. Naive subsets generally had larger estimated clonotype richness than memory subsets did. Only blood was sampled, and tissue TCR repertoires likely differ from those in blood. The small number of donors limited the genetic and exposure-history diversity represented. Rarefaction of sorted-subset datasets indicated incomplete sequencing despite the large sequencing depth.

The sample consisted of naive CD8+ T cells sorted from blood. The sample's cell subset or site label, in plain terms: CD45RA+CCR7+. This receptor was obtained from a man aged 30 to 39 in good health. The rearrangement joined TRBV7-9 to TRBJ2-1, with 9 junctional bases fitting TRBD2. The CDR3 here reads CASSLGVAGAYFF. In nucleotides, the sequence is TGTGCCAGCAGCTTAGGGGTAGCGGGAGCTTATTTCTTC.